The subject of this entry is one T cell receptor beta chain. Its antigen remains unidentified. This sample is part of a study of blood T cells in healthy people across ages. Germline V CDR1 and CDR2: SGDLS, YYNGEE. The CDR3 sequence is 14 residues long. V lost 3 bases and J lost 6; bases outside the gene matches: 9. Study-wide results and caveats: PBMCs left unsorted prevented a conclusive naive versus antigen-experienced comparison.

Primed by a sample-barcoded 5' primer and a J-beta primer mix, a second PCR proceeded for 7 to 11 cycles. TCRdb analysed the 5' RACE reads with MiXCR anew, one entry per CDR3 protein. In the table there are about 680,000 distinct CDR3 sequences, around half of which are singletons. The chain links TRBV9 to TRBJ2-7; 7 nucleotides align to TRBD1. Sequencing input: blood. This sequence was found in a woman aged 55-70 years in good health. As DNA, the CDR3 is TGTGCCAGCAGCGAAACGGGACAGAGCTGCGAGCAGTACTTC. Encoded protein: CASSETGQSCEQYF.